Listed below are T cell receptor beta chains from one sample, sequenced in a study of cytomegalovirus exposure and HLA in healthy donors. Method: immunoSEQ multiplex PCR; TCRdb's copy keeps in-frame clones and lacks some. The sample shows 70,000 or so clones, about 80% of them seen only once. The sample consisted of PBMCs. These receptors originate from a man between 18 and 35 years old in good health and CMV-seropositive. Each CDR3 is given with its conserved first and last residue. Each record gives: D gene, J gene, clone size, V gene, CDR3 DNA, CDR3 protein. D genes are given only for firm matches. The size of a clone is reported for some rows only, either as once, few or many, or as a class for expanded clones.

>-|TRBJ1-2|-|TRBV7-9
TGTGCCAGCAGCCCCAGGGTGGACGGCTACACCTTC
CASSPRVDGYTF
>TRBD1|TRBJ1-1|-|TRBV2
TGTGCCAGCAGGTTCGACAGGGCCCTTGAAGCTTTCTTT
CASRFDRALEAFF
>TRBD2|TRBJ2-1|-|TRBV7-6
TGTGCCAGCAGGCGGACTAGCGGGAGCCCTTACAATGAGCAGTTCTTC
CASRRTSGSPYNEQFF
>TRBD2|TRBJ2-3|once|TRBV30
TGTGCCTGGCGACTAGCGGGAGCAACAGATACGCAGTATTTT
CAWRLAGATDTQYF
>-|TRBJ2-3|once|TRBV6-5
TGTGCCAGCAGTGGATCAGGGAATACGCAGTATTTT
CASSGSGNTQYF
>-|TRBJ1-1|once|TRBV11-2
TGTGCCAGCAGCTTAGACAGGGCGATGAACACTGAAGCTTTCTTT
CASSLDRAMNTEAFF
>TRBD1|TRBJ1-1|-|TRBV11-2
TGTGCCAGCAGCGAGGGACAGGGCCGGTGGACTGAAGCTTTCTTT
CASSEGQGRWTEAFF
>-|TRBJ1-5|-|TRBV7-8
TGTGCCAGCAGTTCCAGGGCCAGCACCGATAGCAATCAGCCCCAGCATTTT
CASSSRASTDSNQPQHF
>-|TRBJ2-2|-|TRBV30
TGTGCCTGGAGGCAGGTATTGAACACCGGGGAGCTGTTTTTT
CAWRQVLNTGELFF
>TRBD1|TRBJ1-2|-|TRBV27
TGTGCCAGCAGGACAGGGGACCACAACTATGGCTACACCTTC
CASRTGDHNYGYTF
>-|TRBJ2-5|few|TRBV11-2
TGTGCCAGCAGCCGGGACCAAGAGACCCAGTACTTC
CASSRDQETQYF
>-|TRBJ2-3|few|TRBV6-5
TGTGCCAGCAGGCCCTTAGAGTCCGATACGCAGTATTTT
CASRPLESDTQYF
>TRBD1|TRBJ1-2|few|TRBV11-2
TGTGCCAGCAGCTGGACAGGGGGCGACTATGGCTACACCTTC
CASSWTGGDYGYTF
>-|TRBJ1-2|few|TRBV30
TGTGCCTGGGACTCTGCGGGTTATGGCTACACCTTC
CAWDSAGYGYTF
>TRBD2|TRBJ2-3|-|TRBV7-2
TGTGCCAGCAGCCCCCGGGGGGACTTTTTAGGTACGCAGTATTTT
CASSPRGDFLGTQYF
>TRBD2|TRBJ2-3|-|TRBV6-5
TGTGCCAGCCCAGCGACTAGCGGAACAGATACGCAGTATTTT
CASPATSGTDTQYF
>-|TRBJ1-1|-|TRBV2
TGTGCCAGCAGTAGGAGTTTCCCTGAAGCTTTCTTT
CASSRSFPEAFF
>TRBD1|TRBJ1-2|few|TRBV6-1
TGTGCCAGCAGTTGGATCTGGGACAGTAACTATGGCTACACCTTC
CASSWIWDSNYGYTF
>TRBD1|TRBJ1-4|-|TRBV6-5
TGTGCCAGCAGACACCAGGACAGGGATGAAAAACTGTTTTTT
CASRHQDRDEKLFF
>-|TRBJ2-7|-|TRBV2
TGTGCCAGCAGTGAAGCCGGTAGTAGCTCCTACGAGCAGTACTTC
CASSEAGSSSYEQYF
>-|TRBJ2-1|few|TRBV4-2
TGTGCCAGCAGCCCCCCTCTAGCCTACAATGAGCAGTTCTTC
CASSPPLAYNEQFF
>-|TRBJ2-3|-|TRBV6-5
TGTGCCAGCACTTTGGGCCCCGCCACAGATACGCAGTATTTT
CASTLGPATDTQYF
>-|TRBJ2-7|few|TRBV6-1
TGTGCCAGCAGTGAATCGGACAGAGCCTACGAGCAGTACTTC
CASSESDRAYEQYF
>-|TRBJ1-1|-|TRBV25-1
TGTGCCAGCACCCCTCAGGGGCCGGGGACTGAAGCTTTCTTT
CASTPQGPGTEAFF
>-|TRBJ2-5|-|TRBV30
TGTGCCTGGAGCCTTGGCGGAGAAAAAGAGACCCAGTACTTC
CAWSLGGEKETQYF
>-|TRBJ1-1|-|TRBV4-2
TGTGCCAGCAGCCCGACTTGGGGAGGGGTGAATGAAGCTTTCTTT
CASSPTWGGVNEAFF
>TRBD1|TRBJ2-7|-|TRBV30
TGTGCCTGGAGTGGGGACAGCTACGAGCAGTACTTC
CAWSGDSYEQYF
>TRBD1|TRBJ1-2|-|TRBV6-5
TGTGCCAGCAGTTCCGACAGGGGGCGAGGCTACACCTTC
CASSSDRGRGYTF
>TRBD2|TRBJ2-5|-|TRBV9
TGTGCCAGCAGCGCCCCTCGGGGGGAAGAGACCCAGTACTTC
CASSAPRGEETQYF
>-|TRBJ2-6|-|TRBV6-5
TGTGCCAGCACAACCCAGGGCTCTGGGGCCAACGTCCTGACTTTC
CASTTQGSGANVLTF
>-|TRBJ1-6|-|TRBV7-9
TGTGCCAGCAGCTTTGCAGGGCTCGATTCACCCCTCCACTTT
CASSFAGLDSPLHF
>-|TRBJ2-7|-|TRBV6-5
TGTGCCAGTTCCTTGTCACAGGGCTCCTACGAGCAGTACTTC
CASSLSQGSYEQYF
>-|TRBJ1-6|-|TRBV19
TGTGCCAGTAGTCCCGCCGGGGGGAATTCACCCCTCCACTTT
CASSPAGGNSPLHF
>TRBD2|TRBJ2-6|once|TRBV7-8
TGTGCCAGCAGCCGGGCGGGAGGGGGCTCTGGGGCCAACGTCCTGACTTTC
CASSRAGGGSGANVLTF
>-|TRBJ2-3|-|TRBV5-1
TGCGCCAGCAGCCCCCAGGGAGATACGCAGTATTTT
CASSPQGDTQYF
>-|TRBJ2-1|-|TRBV15
TGTGCCACCAGCAGAGTAAAACAGGGACCCTTGAATGAGCAGTTCTTC
CATSRVKQGPLNEQFF
>-|TRBJ1-1|few|TRBV10-2
TGCGCCAGCAGCCTGTACGCGGGCACTGAAGCTTTCTTT
CASSLYAGTEAFF
>TRBD1|TRBJ1-6|-|TRBV5-4
TGTGCCAGCAGCTTGGGGGACAGGAATTCACCCCTCCACTTT
CASSLGDRNSPLHF
>TRBD1|TRBJ2-1|-|TRBV30
TGTGCCTGGAGCCGGGGGACAGGGCCTAGAATAACGAGCTCCTACAATGAGCAGTTCTTC
CAWSRGTGPRITSSYNEQFF
>-|TRBJ1-1|-|TRBV29-1
TGCAGCGTTGAATCGGCAGGGTACACTGAAGCTTTCTTT
CSVESAGYTEAFF
>-|TRBJ2-4|-|TRBV13
TGTGCCAGCAGCTTTAAGCGAGTCTTAGCCAAAAACATTCAGTACTTC
CASSFKRVLAKNIQYF
>-|TRBJ2-7|-|TRBV27
TGTGCCAGCAGTTTGGCAGGCTCCTACGAGCAGTACTTC
CASSLAGSYEQYF
>-|TRBJ2-7|-|TRBV30
TGTGCCTGGACGTACGGGCCCGGGAGCGAGCAGTACTTC
CAWTYGPGSEQYF
>TRBD1|TRBJ1-5|few|TRBV4-1
TGCGCCAGCAGCCAAGGTGGCTGGACAGGGAATGGGAATCAGCCCCAGCATTTT
CASSQGGWTGNGNQPQHF
>-|TRBJ1-1|-|TRBV4-1
TGCGCCAGCAGCCGAGTCGACAGGAACACTGAAGCTTTCTTT
CASSRVDRNTEAFF
>TRBD1|TRBJ1-4|-|TRBV29-1
TGCAGCGTTGGGACAGGGCCTAATGAAAAACTGTTTTTT
CSVGTGPNEKLFF
>TRBD1|TRBJ1-6|-|TRBV6-1
TGTGCCAGCAGTGCGAGACCGGGACAGGGTAATTCACCCCTCCACTTT
CASSARPGQGNSPLHF
>-|TRBJ2-1|-|TRBV29-1
TGCAGCGTTGAAGGGGGGGTTGAGGCCTACAATGAGCAGTTCTTC
CSVEGGVEAYNEQFF
>-|TRBJ2-2|-|TRBV7-9
TGTGCCAGCAGTCTAGTTGTATTCTCGGCCGGGGAGCTGTTTTTT
CASSLVVFSAGELFF
>TRBD2|TRBJ2-1|-|TRBV9
TGTGCCAGCAGCGCCGAGGGGAGGGTGAGGGATGAGCAGTTCTTC
CASSAEGRVRDEQFF